The 2 T cell receptor beta chains given below trace back to one sample, sequenced in a study of identifying expanded T cells in peripheral blood. The repertoire was sequenced with immunoSEQ multiplex PCR; TCRdb's copy has only in-frame clones and lacks some. The sample lists more than 50,000 clones; over 75% were seen once. Source material: blood. These receptors came from a person aged 18 to 70 in good health.

V is TRBV2 and J is TRBJ2-7; unclear D gene. Germline V gene lookup returns CDR1 SNHLY and CDR2 FYNNEI. The CDR3 has 14 amino acids. Trimming took 2 bases from V and 2 from J, leaving 10 bases between them. The CDR3 nucleotides are TGTGCCAGCAGTGAACAAGGTGAGACCTACGAGCAGTACTTC. Its translation is CASSEQGETYEQYF. Variable domain in full (rest from reference TRBV2 and TRBJ2-7): EPEVTQTPSHQVTQMGQEVILRCVPISNHLYFYWYRQILGQKVEFLVSFYNNEISEKSEIFDDQFSVERPDGSNFTLKIRSTKLEDSAMYFCASSEQGETYEQYFGPGTRLTVT.

The chain is built from TRBV27 and TRBJ1-1; the D gene is possibly TRBD1 (6 bases). The CDR3 has 15 residues. Germline lookup yields CDR1 MNHEY and CDR2 SMNVEV (reference sequence). The V gene lost 1 base and the J gene lost 0 bases, with 9 bases spanning the gap. This chain's CDR3 is CASSLYQGMNTEAFF. CDR3 DNA: TGTGCCAGCAGTTTATATCAGGGGATGAACACTGAAGCTTTCTTT.